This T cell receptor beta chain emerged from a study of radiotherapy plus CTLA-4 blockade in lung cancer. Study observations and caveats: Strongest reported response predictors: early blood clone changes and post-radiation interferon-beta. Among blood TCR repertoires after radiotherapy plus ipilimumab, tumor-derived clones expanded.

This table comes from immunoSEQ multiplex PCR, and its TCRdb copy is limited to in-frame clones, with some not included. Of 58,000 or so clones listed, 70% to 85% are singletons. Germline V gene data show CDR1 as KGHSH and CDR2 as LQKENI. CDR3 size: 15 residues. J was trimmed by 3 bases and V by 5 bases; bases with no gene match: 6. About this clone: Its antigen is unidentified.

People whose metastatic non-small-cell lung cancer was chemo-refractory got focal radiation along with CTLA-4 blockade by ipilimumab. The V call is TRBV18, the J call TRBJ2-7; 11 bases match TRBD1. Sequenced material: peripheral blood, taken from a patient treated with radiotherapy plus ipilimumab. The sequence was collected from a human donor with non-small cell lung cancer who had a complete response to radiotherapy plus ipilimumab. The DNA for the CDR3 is TGTGCCAGCTCAAGACCCGGGACAGGGGGCTACGAGCAGTACTTC. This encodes CASSRPGTGGYEQYF.